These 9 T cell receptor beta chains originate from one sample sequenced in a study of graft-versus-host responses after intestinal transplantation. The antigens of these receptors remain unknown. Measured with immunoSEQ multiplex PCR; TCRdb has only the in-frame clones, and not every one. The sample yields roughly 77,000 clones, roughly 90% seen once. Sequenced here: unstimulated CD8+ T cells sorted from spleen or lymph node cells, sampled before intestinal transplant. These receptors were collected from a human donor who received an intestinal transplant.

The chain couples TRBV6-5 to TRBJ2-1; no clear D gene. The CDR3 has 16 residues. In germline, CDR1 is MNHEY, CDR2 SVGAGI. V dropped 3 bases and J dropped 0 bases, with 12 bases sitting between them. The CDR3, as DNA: TGTGCCAGCAGTTATCCGCACGGTAGCTCCTACAATGAGCAGTTCTTC. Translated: CASSYPHGSSYNEQFF.

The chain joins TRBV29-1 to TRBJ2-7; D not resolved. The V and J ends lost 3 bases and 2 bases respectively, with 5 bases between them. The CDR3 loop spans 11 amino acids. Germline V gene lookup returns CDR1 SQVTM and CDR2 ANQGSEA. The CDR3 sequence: CSVESTYEQYF. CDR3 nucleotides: TGCAGCGTTGAGTCTACCTACGAGCAGTACTTC.

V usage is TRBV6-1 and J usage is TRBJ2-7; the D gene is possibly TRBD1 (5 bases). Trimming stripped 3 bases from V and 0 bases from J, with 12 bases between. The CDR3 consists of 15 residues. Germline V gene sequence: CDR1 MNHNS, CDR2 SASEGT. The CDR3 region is CASSDDRDSSYEQYF. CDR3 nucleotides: TGTGCCAGCAGTGATGATCGAGACAGCTCCTACGAGCAGTACTTC.

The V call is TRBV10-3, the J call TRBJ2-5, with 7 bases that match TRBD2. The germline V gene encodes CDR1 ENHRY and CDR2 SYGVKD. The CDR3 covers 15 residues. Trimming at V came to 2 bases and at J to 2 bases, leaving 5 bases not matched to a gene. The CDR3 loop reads CAISEVGGQQETQYF. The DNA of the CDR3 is TGTGCCATCAGTGAGGTGGGAGGGCAGCAAGAGACCCAGTACTTC.

The CDR3 nucleotides are TGTGCCAGCAGCTTAGTGGCGGGGGGAGAGACCCAGTACTTC. This translates into CASSLVAGGETQYF. The V and J genes are TRBV7-9 and TRBJ2-5; 8 nucleotides line up with TRBD2. V shed 1 base, J shed 4 bases, and the junction held 2 bases outside the gene matches. Per germline, CDR1 SEHNR and CDR2 FQNEAQ (reference sequence). This CDR3 comprises 14 residues.

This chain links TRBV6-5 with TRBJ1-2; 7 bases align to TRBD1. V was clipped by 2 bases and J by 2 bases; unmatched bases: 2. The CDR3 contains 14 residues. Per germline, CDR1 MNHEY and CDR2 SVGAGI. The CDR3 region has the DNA TGTGCCAGCAGTTACAGGACAGGCAACTATGGCTACACCTTC. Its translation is CASSYRTGNYGYTF.

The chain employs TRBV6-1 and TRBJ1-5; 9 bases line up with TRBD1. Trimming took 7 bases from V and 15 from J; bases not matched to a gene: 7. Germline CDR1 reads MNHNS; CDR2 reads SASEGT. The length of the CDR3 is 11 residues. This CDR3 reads CASNEDRGLHF. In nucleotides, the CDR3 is TGTGCCAGCAATGAGGACAGGGGTCTGCATTTT.

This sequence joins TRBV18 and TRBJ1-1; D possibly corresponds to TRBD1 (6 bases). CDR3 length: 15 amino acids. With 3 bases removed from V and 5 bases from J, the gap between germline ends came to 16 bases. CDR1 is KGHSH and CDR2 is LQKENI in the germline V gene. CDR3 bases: TGTGCCAGCTCACCCACGACAGGTGGTAGGACTGAAGCTTTCTTT. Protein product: CASSPTTGGRTEAFF. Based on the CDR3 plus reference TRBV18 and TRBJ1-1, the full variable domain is NAGVMQNPRHLVRRRGQEARLRCSPMKGHSHVYWYRQLPEEGLKFMVYLQKENIIDESGMPKERFSAEFPKEGPSILRIQQVVRGDSAAYFCASSPTTGGRTEAFFGQGTRLTVV.

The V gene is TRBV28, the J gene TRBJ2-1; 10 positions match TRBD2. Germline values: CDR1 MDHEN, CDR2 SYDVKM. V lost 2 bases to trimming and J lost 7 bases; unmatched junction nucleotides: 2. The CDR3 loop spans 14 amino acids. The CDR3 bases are TGTGCCAGCAGTTTAAGCGGGAGGGGGAATGAGCAGTTCTTC. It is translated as CASSLSGRGNEQFF.